The rows below give T cell receptor beta chains drawn from one sample of a study of blood T cell repertoires in COVID-19. Measured with immunoSEQ multiplex PCR; TCRdb has only the in-frame clones, and not every one. The sample lists around 230,000 clones, roughly four fifths occurring once. Sequenced: peripheral blood. All receptors come from a woman aged 40 to 55 with active or convalescent COVID-19. Each CDR3 is given with its conserved first and last residue. Part of the rows lack a size; the others show once, few, many or a class for expanded clones.

size	V	J	CDR3
.	TRBV4-1	TRBJ1-2	CASSRFQGNYGYTF
.	TRBV5-6	TRBJ1-5	CASSFDRGFGNQPQHF
.	TRBV5-1	TRBJ1-1	CASSFTGSYTEAFF
once	TRBV7-9	TRBJ1-1	CASTSGGRNTEAFF
.	TRBV24-1	TRBJ1-3	CATSDSNIGNTIYF
.	TRBV7-2	TRBJ2-3	CASSLEIRGTQYF
.	TRBV6-5	TRBJ2-7	CASSSPAQGLGDEQYF
.	TRBV30	TRBJ2-1	CARGTGGTNEQFF
.	TRBV24-1	TRBJ2-4	CATSASGVSKNIQYF
medium-sized	TRBV25-1	TRBJ2-1	CASSTDYNEQFF
.	TRBV11-1	TRBJ1-1	CASSLAGAGYMNTEAFF
once	TRBV27	TRBJ2-1	CASSLGAGARNEQFF
once	TRBV5-1	TRBJ1-1	CASSLGGMNTEAFF
.	TRBV29-1	TRBJ1-5	CSVESGVGQPQHF
few	TRBV24-1	TRBJ2-2	CATSDREVTGELFF
once	TRBV5-1	TRBJ2-7	CASSRTSGFYEQYF
once	TRBV7-3	TRBJ1-2	CASSPGQRYGYTF
.	TRBV4-1	TRBJ1-2	CASSLGQGTNYGYTF
few	TRBV9	TRBJ2-2	CASSVGLAGGTGELFF
.	TRBV24-1	TRBJ2-5	CATSDSLAGGLETQYF
once	TRBV5-1	TRBJ1-3	CASQIGSGMGNTIYF
.	TRBV21-1	TRBJ2-7	CASSKASGTGRKCEQYF